This T cell receptor (beta chain) was identified in a study of blood T cell repertoires in COVID-19 (dated by TCRdb to the early 2020s). Looking at the study overall: Samples covering the acute and convalescent phases of COVID-19 were provided by collaborators in the United States, Italy and Spain. A de-identified subject ID, COVID-19 status, age in years and sex were almost always included in the sample metadata. The material from the prospective study consisted of cDNA or gDNA derived from T cells, B-cell-depleted T cells, or PBMCs. Samples came from the ongoing ImmuneRACE study (first 160 participants) plus 1,254 subjects from 6 global collaborators. Where available, HLA class I and class II types were obtained from metadata supplied by the sample provider rather than from assay-based typing. The repertoires were released in a freely available public database intended as a resource for research on the immune response to SARS-CoV-2. Deeply sampled blood TCRbeta repertoires from subjects exposed to, actively infected with, or recovered from COVID-19 were included in the dataset.

TCRbeta CDR3 regions were amplified from genomic DNA by means of the immunoSEQ Assay, a bias-controlled multiplex PCR. The source study handled its data this way. The number of nucleated cells in each sample was estimated by amplification of reference gene primers within the assay. To quantify the absolute abundance of each unique TCRbeta CDR3 rearrangement, sequence reads were collapsed and filtered. For each sample, productive Simpson clonality was calculated as the square root of Simpson's diversity index across productive rearrangements. TCRdb limited this immuneACCESS table to in-frame rearrangements with V and J called. A share of clones is missing; checked studies link under half to unresolved V genes, and the rest is unexplained. The V and J calls and clone size are taken from that table; D and trimming were inferred from the DNA. Here the sample has 300,000 or so clones; about nine tenths occur a single time. Clones ranked in the top ten supply 2.6% of the sample.

A remark on this clone: It lacks a known antigen. Per-base quality was not reported, and no clone a single base away is much larger than it.

CDR1 and CDR2 were assigned from the germline V gene (reference sequence) as LNHDA and SQIVND. The CDR3 holds 12 amino acids from the cysteine to the phenylalanine. Only the CDR3 portion is preserved as DNA: 36 bases, with reading frame beginning at the first base. V was cut back by 7 bases and J by 6 bases, leaving a gap of 12 bases between them. In the prospective study, participants were about 18 to 90 years old, resided in about two dozen geographic areas of the United States, and were enrolled through a virtual design. In the prospective study, participants were assigned to cohorts based on the clinical history participants reported in a screening survey and a study questionnaire. ImmuneRACE Cohort 3 recovered participants were defined by two consecutive negative NP/OP PCR tests, healthcare professional clearance, or symptom resolution. Each participant in the prospective study had whole blood, serum and a nasopharyngeal or oropharyngeal swab collected by mobile phlebotomists. Prospective study participants could optionally give additional blood draws and questionnaires over a roughly two-month period. Prospective study blood samples were shipped either frozen or at room temperature before DNA extraction.

Overall study outcomes, separate from this receptor: The amount of clinical and demographic metadata varied by source and participant and was provided uncurated.

The chain is made from TRBV19 and TRBJ1-2; TRBD1 is a weak D gene call, 6 bases matching. Specimen: PBMCs or T cells enriched from blood (not recorded which). The TCR comes from a man aged 60 to 75 who had recovered from COVID-19. Here the CDR3 is given as CASNRENHGYTF. The sequenced DNA: TGTGCCAGTAACAGGGAAAACCATGGCTACACCTTC.